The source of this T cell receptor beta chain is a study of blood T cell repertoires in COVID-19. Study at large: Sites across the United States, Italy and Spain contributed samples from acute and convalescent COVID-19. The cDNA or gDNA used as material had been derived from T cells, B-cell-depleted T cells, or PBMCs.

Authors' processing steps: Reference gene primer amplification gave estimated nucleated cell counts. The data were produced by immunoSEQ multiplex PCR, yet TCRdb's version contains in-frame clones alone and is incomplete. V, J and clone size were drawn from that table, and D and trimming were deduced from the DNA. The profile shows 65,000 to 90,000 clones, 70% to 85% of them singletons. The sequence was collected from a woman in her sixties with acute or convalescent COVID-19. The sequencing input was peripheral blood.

As DNA, the CDR3 is TGTGCCAGCAGTGCCTTTCCCGGGACAGCCACCGGGGAGCTGTTTTTT. Amino acids: CASSAFPGTATGELFF. V gene TRBV28 combines with J gene TRBJ2-2; 7 bases are shared with TRBD1. CDR1 and CDR2 from the germline V gene are MDHEN and SYDVKM. This CDR3 has 16 amino acids. After removal of 5 bases from V and 4 bases from J, the junction contained 10 bases not matched to a gene.